Listed here are 23 T cell receptor beta chains from one sample, sequenced in a study of cytomegalovirus exposure and HLA in healthy donors (dated by TCRdb to the late 2010s). Preparation of the library involved the immunoSEQ multiplex PCR assay. This immuneACCESS table, as held by TCRdb, lists in-frame sequences with V and J called but not all clones. Of the missing ones, under half trace to an unresolved V gene in checked studies; the others have no known cause. The sample table lists fewer than 85,000 clones, 90% to 97% of them with a count of one. Jointly, the top ten make up about 1.3% of the sample. Material for sequencing was PBMCs. These receptors were collected from a woman younger than 30 in good health and CMV-seronegative.

The chain links TRBV5-1 to TRBJ1-4; D might be TRBD1 (6 bases). V lost 4 bases and J lost 4, with 14 bases in between. The germline gives CDR1 SGHRS, CDR2 YFSETQ. The CDR3 length is 15 residues. DNA of the CDR3: TGCGCCAGCAGCCTGGGGGGCCATGGTAATGAAAAACTGTTTTTT. The encoded protein is CASSLGGHGNEKLFF.

The chain has TRBV7-2 and TRBJ1-5; D uncertain. In germline, CDR1 is SGHTA, CDR2 FQGNSA. V was shortened by 2 bases and J by 2 bases, with 10 bases between the two germline ends. The CDR3 has 15 amino acids. CDR3: CASSLSGSGNQPQHF. CDR3 nucleotides: TGTGCCAGCAGCTTATCGGGGTCCGGCAATCAGCCCCAGCATTTT.

This clone appeared once. J is TRBJ1-5 and V is TRBV25-1; TRBD1 might be the D (5 bases). Trimming cost V 5 bases and J 9 bases, with 11 bases left between them. The CDR3 is 12 residues long. CDR1 and CDR2 from the germline V gene are MGHDK and SYGVNS. This CDR3 is CASSQGQRPQHF. In DNA, the CDR3 is TGTGCCAGCAGTCAGGGTCAAAGGCCCCAGCATTTT.

The chain is built from TRBV7-8 and TRBJ2-2; D might be TRBD2 (5 bases). There are 19 residues in the CDR3. V lost 5 bases and J lost 0, with 22 bases in between. From germline, CDR1 is SGHVS and CDR2 FQNEAQ. The CDR3 region is CASSPSPIVGAANTGELFF. The CDR3 nucleotides are TGTGCCAGCAGCCCTAGCCCCATCGTTGGTGCGGCGAACACCGGGGAGCTGTTTTTT.

This clone was found once. The chain uses TRBV5-5 and TRBJ2-7, with D hard to call. Trimming took 0 bases from V and 3 from J, leaving 4 bases between them. Germline CDR1 SGHKS, CDR2 YYEKEE (reference sequence). There are 12 residues in the CDR3. CDR3 DNA sequence: TGTGCCAGCAGCTTGGAGAGCTACGAGCAGTACTTC. Protein product: CASSLESYEQYF. Based on the CDR3 plus reference TRBV5-5 and TRBJ2-7, the full variable domain is DAGVTQSPTHLIKTRGQQVTLRCSPISGHKSVSWYQQVLGQGPQFIFQYYEKEERGRGNFPDRFSARQFPNYSSELNVNALLLGDSALYLCASSLESYEQYFGPGTRLTVT.

V and J are TRBV6-4 and TRBJ1-1; 10 bases match TRBD1. The CDR3 loop spans 13 amino acids. After removal of 6 bases from V and 11 bases from J, the junction contained 9 bases not matched to a gene. The germline CDR1 and CDR2 sequences are MRHNA and SNTAGT. The CDR3 DNA reads as TGTGCCAGCAGCCTCAGTGGGACAGGGGAGGCTTTCTTT. Protein sequence: CASSLSGTGEAFF.

In DNA, the CDR3 is TGTGCCAGCAGTCGTCGACCCGGGACAGGGGCCTTAAGTGAAGCTTTCTTT. This gives the protein CASSRRPGTGALSEAFF. V is TRBV27 and J is TRBJ1-1, with TRBD1 matching 10 bases. This CDR3 is built from 17 residues. CDR1 and CDR2 from the germline V gene are MNHEY and SMNVEV (reference sequence). The V gene end was trimmed by 5 bases and the J gene end by 7 bases; junction bases not matched to a gene: 16.

V usage is TRBV6-5 and J usage is TRBJ1-3; 9 bases are a match to TRBD1. The CDR3 covers 15 residues. V lost 5 bases to trimming and J lost 4 bases; unmatched junction nucleotides: 6. Germline CDR1 is MNHEY and CDR2 is SVGAGI. CDR3 sequence reads: CASSTTGGFGNTIYF. The CDR3 coding sequence is TGTGCCAGCAGTACGACAGGGGGATTCGGAAACACCATATATTTT.

The chain has TRBV13 and TRBJ1-1, with D unresolved. The V gene lost 5 bases and the J gene lost 5 bases, with 15 bases spanning the gap. The CDR3 has 14 amino acids. Germline V gene sequence: CDR1 PRHDT, CDR2 FYEKMQ (reference sequence). The CDR3 here is CASSPHDEGTEAFF. The CDR3, as DNA: TGTGCCAGCAGCCCCCACGACGAGGGTACTGAAGCTTTCTTT.

This chain uses TRBV11-3 with TRBJ1-2; 7 bases line up with TRBD1. The V gene's germline CDR1 is SGHNT and CDR2 YENEEA. CDR3 length: 14 residues. Trimming at V came to 4 bases and at J to 6 bases, leaving 8 bases not matched to a gene. The CDR3 is CASSYSTGMDGYTF. CDR3 in DNA: TGTGCCAGCAGCTACTCGACAGGGATGGATGGCTACACCTTC.

This sequence joins TRBV19 and TRBJ2-3, with D possibly matching TRBD1 (6 bases). Germline loops: CDR1 LNHDA, CDR2 SQIVND (reference sequence). This CDR3 contains 14 residues. V lost 6 bases, J lost 10 bases, and 20 bases lay in between. CDR3 bases: TGTGCCAGTAGCTGGACAGAGAAACCATTCGCGCAGTATTTT. Translation: CASSWTEKPFAQYF.

This clone appeared a single time. The chain uses TRBV18 and TRBJ2-3; 7 bases are a match to TRBD2. The J segment lost 6 bases and the V segment lost 2 bases, leaving 8 bases of the junction unmatched. The CDR3 contains 15 residues. CDR1 KGHSH and CDR2 LQKENI come from the germline V gene. The CDR3 region has the DNA TGTGCCAGCTCACCAACGTCGCGGGAGATGGATACGCAGTATTTT. Its protein product is CASSPTSREMDTQYF.

V gene TRBV30 combines with J gene TRBJ1-1, with D tentatively TRBD1 (6 bases). V lost 0 bases to trimming and J lost 4 bases, with 6 bases between them. The CDR3 totals 12 residues. The germline V gene encodes CDR1 GTSNPN and CDR2 SVGIG (reference sequence). The DNA for the CDR3 is TGTGCCTGGAGTGTACAGGGCACTGAAGCTTTCTTT. The encoded protein is CAWSVQGTEAFF.

This chain connects TRBV19 to TRBJ2-7, with TRBD1 matching 7 bases. The trim removed 7 bases at V and 3 bases at J, leaving 3 bases unmatched. Germline V CDR1 and CDR2: LNHDA, SQIVND (reference sequence). The CDR3 runs 12 residues. CDR3 nucleotide sequence: TGTGCCAGTACTCAGGGGGACTACGAGCAGTACTTC. This translates into CASTQGDYEQYF.

The sample holds one count of this clone. The genes are TRBV7-6 and TRBJ2-7; D uncertain. Trimming left V 1 base short and J 2 bases short, with 12 bases between. Per the germline V gene, CDR1 is SGHVS and CDR2 is FNYEAQ. This CDR3 spans 15 amino acids. CDR3 sequence: CASSLVAGSPYEQYF. The DNA of the CDR3 is TGTGCCAGCAGCTTAGTCGCAGGTTCCCCCTACGAGCAGTACTTC.

V and J are TRBV19 and TRBJ2-7; D is ambiguous. This CDR3 is built from 14 residues. Germline V gene sequence: CDR1 LNHDA, CDR2 SQIVND (reference sequence). V was trimmed by 5 bases and J by 2 bases, leaving 13 bases between them. The CDR3 here is CASSPGSSTYEQYF. The CDR3 bases are TGTGCCAGTAGTCCAGGTTCCTCGACCTACGAGCAGTACTTC.

V and J are TRBV27 and TRBJ1-5, with TRBD1 matching 7 bases. V dropped 6 bases and J dropped 5; count of bases not matched to a gene: 13. This CDR3 spans 16 amino acids. In germline, CDR1 is MNHEY, CDR2 SMNVEV (reference sequence). CDR3 loop: CASRLGTDRDDQPQHF. For the CDR3, the DNA is TGTGCCAGCAGGCTCGGGACTGACAGGGATGATCAGCCCCAGCATTTT.

V gene TRBV7-9 combines with J gene TRBJ1-2; no clear D gene. The germline CDR1 and CDR2 sequences are SEHNR and FQNEAQ (reference sequence). Trimming cost V 3 bases and J 4 bases, with 12 bases left between them. The CDR3 spans 14 residues. The CDR3 here is CASSFDMRGYGYTF. In DNA, the CDR3 is TGTGCCAGCAGCTTTGACATGCGGGGCTATGGCTACACCTTC. The variable domain in full, with the rest retrieved from reference TRBV7-9 and TRBJ1-2, is DTGVSQNPRHKITKRGQNVTFRCDPISEHNRLYWYRQTLGQGPEFLTYFQNEAQLEKSRLLSDRFSAERPKGSFSTLEIQRTEQGDSAMYLCASSFDMRGYGYTFGSGTRLTVV.

The chain links TRBV5-1 to TRBJ2-2, with 7 bases aligning to TRBD1. V dropped 4 bases and J dropped 6; count of bases not matched to a gene: 9. The CDR3 is made up of 15 amino acids. Germline V gene lookup returns CDR1 SGHRS and CDR2 YFSETQ. This chain's CDR3 is CASSMGQSGAGELFF. The DNA of the CDR3 is TGCGCCAGCAGCATGGGACAGAGTGGGGCCGGGGAGCTGTTTTTT.

The chain joins TRBV10-2 to TRBJ1-4; D uncertain. This CDR3 comprises 13 residues. Between the trimmed V and J ends, which lost 6 bases and 4 bases, there was a span of 9 bases. In germline, CDR1 is WSHSY, CDR2 SAAADI. The CDR3 reads CASRSGLNEKLFF. The CDR3 region has the DNA TGCGCCAGCAGATCAGGACTTAATGAAAAACTGTTTTTT.

The V and J genes are TRBV6-1 and TRBJ1-2; TRBD1 agrees at 7 bases. The CDR3 runs 15 residues. V was pared by 6 bases and J by 8 bases, with 15 bases of the junction left unmatched. Germline V gene data show CDR1 as MNHNS and CDR2 as SASEGT. The CDR3 reads CASRSRGAGGRGYTF. The CDR3 DNA follows: TGTGCCAGCAGGAGCAGGGGAGCAGGGGGTCGGGGCTACACCTTC.

This clone was found once. This chain connects TRBV21-1 to TRBJ1-1. TRBV21-1 is recorded as a pseudogene. This CDR3 is 15 amino acids long. CDR3 residues: CASLISRRMNTEAFF. The CDR3 bases are TGTGCCAGCCTCATTTCACGGCGGATGAACACTGAAGCTTTCTTT.

This clone came up a few times. The rearrangement uses TRBV18 and TRBJ2-5, with 7 bases that match TRBD1. The ends lost 3 bases at V and 2 bases at J; junction bases unmatched: 3. The CDR3 contains 14 residues. Germline V CDR1 and CDR2: KGHSH, LQKENI. The CDR3 sequence is CASSPGTAQETQYF. Here the CDR3 DNA reads TGTGCCAGCTCACCTGGGACAGCTCAAGAGACCCAGTACTTC.